Following are 2 T cell receptor beta chains from one sample sequenced in a study of technical replicates of blood from a handful of donors. Assay: immunoSEQ multiplex PCR; the TCRdb copy retains only in-frame clones and omits some. The data show about 79,000 clones, roughly 94% seen once. Sample: T cells isolated from PBMCs. The receptor source for this set is a human donor in good health.

The V gene is TRBV30, the J gene TRBJ2-1; 12 bases line up with TRBD2. Germline CDR1 and CDR2: GTSNPN and SVGIG (reference sequence). The CDR3 spans 17 residues. The V gene end was trimmed by 8 bases and the J gene end by 9 bases; junction bases not matched to a gene: 20. The CDR3 DNA reads TGTGCCCCCATCTTTTCTTCGACTAGCGGGAGTTATGTTGAGCAGTTCTTC. This encodes CAPIFSSTSGSYVEQFF.

The chain links TRBV5-4 to TRBJ2-2; D ambiguous. The CDR3 is 15 amino acids. V was pared by 5 bases and J by 3 bases, with 14 bases between. Germline V lookup: CDR1 SGHNT, CDR2 YYREEE (reference sequence). The CDR3 nucleotides read TGTGCCAGCAGAGTATGGCGGCTTGACACCGGGGAGCTGTTTTTT. This translates into CASRVWRLDTGELFF.